This TCR beta chain was captured by sequencing in a study of vaccination effects on CD4 cells after COVID-19. After expansion with viral peptide pools in the ViraFEST assay, antigen-specific CD4+ T cells were sequenced. When about ten days of culture had elapsed, CD4+ T cells were isolated. Either the BNT162b2 or mRNA-1273 vaccine was given to participants in two doses. TCRdb's copy holds only in-frame clones and misses some; the assay was immunoSEQ multiplex PCR. Here the sample spans over 25,000 clones, 60% to 80% being singletons. As for this clone: The antigen remains undetermined.

The sequence was collected from a human donor who received a COVID-19 vaccine. Some clones in this sample may be carry-over from other donors' samples. Material: CD4+ T cells from PBMCs cultured with SARS-CoV-2 spike peptides, obtained after COVID-19 vaccination.

The CDR3, as DNA: TGCGCCAGCAGCCTCGGGGCCTCTGAAAAACTGTTTTTT. It encodes CASSLGASEKLFF. The chain uses TRBV4-3 and TRBJ1-4; possibly TRBD1 for D (5 bases). Germline V lookup: CDR1 LGHNA, CDR2 YSLEER. Trimming left V 4 bases short and J 7 bases short, with 10 bases between. The CDR3 has 13 residues.